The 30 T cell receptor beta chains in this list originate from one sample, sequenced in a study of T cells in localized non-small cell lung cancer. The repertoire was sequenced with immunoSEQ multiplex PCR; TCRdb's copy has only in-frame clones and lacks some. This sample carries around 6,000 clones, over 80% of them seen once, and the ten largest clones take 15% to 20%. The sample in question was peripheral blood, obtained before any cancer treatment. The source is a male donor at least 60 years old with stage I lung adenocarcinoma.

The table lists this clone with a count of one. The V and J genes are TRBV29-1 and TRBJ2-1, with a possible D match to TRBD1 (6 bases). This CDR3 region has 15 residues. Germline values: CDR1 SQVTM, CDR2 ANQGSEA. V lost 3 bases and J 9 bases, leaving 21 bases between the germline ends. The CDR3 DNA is TGCAGCGTTGAGCTGGACAGTACCTTCGAGCGTGAGCAGTTCTTC. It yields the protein CSVELDSTFEREQFF.

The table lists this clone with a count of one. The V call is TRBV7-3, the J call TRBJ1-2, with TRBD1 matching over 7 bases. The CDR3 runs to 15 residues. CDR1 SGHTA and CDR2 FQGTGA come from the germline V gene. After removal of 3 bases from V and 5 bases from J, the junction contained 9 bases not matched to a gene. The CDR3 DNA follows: TGTGCCAGCAGCTTCTACCCGGGACAGCATTATGGCTACACCTTC. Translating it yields CASSFYPGQHYGYTF. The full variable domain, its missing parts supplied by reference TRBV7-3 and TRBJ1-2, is GAGVSQTPSNKVTEKGKYVELRCDPISGHTALYWYRQSLGQGPEFLIYFQGTGAADDSGLPNDRFFAVRPEGSVSTLKIQRTERGDSAVYLCASSFYPGQHYGYTFGSGTRLTVV.

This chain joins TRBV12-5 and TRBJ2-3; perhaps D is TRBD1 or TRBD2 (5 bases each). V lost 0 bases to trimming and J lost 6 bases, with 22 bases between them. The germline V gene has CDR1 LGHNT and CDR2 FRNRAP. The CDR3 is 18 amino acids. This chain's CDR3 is CASGLVRDGQSYFDTQYF. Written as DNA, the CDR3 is TGTGCTAGTGGTTTGGTTAGGGACGGGCAGAGTTACTTTGATACGCAGTATTTT.

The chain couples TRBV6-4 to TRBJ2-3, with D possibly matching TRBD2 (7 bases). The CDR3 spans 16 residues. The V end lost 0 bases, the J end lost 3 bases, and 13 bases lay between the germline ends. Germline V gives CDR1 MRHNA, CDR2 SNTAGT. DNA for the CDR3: TGTGCCAGCAGTGACTCGAGGGGGGGCGCAACAGATACGCAGTATTTT. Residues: CASSDSRGGATDTQYF.

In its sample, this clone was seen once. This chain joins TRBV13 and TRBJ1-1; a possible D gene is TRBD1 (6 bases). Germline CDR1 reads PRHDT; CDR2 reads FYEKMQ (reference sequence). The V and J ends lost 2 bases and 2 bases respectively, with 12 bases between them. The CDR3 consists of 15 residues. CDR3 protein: CASSLYWTVNTEAFF. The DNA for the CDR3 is TGTGCCAGCAGCTTATATTGGACAGTTAACACTGAAGCTTTCTTT.

The CDR3: CASSLRGQYSNQPQHF. CDR3 bases: TGTGCCAGCAGTTTAAGGGGCCAATATAGCAATCAGCCCCAGCATTTT. The rearrangement links TRBV5-5 to TRBJ1-5, with a weak D call TRBD1 (5 bases). Between the trimmed V and J ends, which lost 5 bases and 0 bases, there was a span of 15 bases. There are 16 residues in the CDR3. Germline V gives CDR1 SGHKS, CDR2 YYEKEE (reference sequence).

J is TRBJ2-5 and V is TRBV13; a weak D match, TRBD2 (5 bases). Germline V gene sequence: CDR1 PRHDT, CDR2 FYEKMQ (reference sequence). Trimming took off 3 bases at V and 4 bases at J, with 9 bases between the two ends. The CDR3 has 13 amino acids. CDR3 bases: TGTGCCAGCAGCTTGAGAGAGGGAGAGACCCAGTACTTC. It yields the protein CASSLREGETQYF.

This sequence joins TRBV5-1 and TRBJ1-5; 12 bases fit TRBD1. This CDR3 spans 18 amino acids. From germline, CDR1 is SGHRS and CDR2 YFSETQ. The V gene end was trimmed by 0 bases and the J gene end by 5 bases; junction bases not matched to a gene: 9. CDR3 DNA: TGCGCCAGCAGCTTGGACCTGACGGGACAGGGGGCCCATCAGCCCCAGCATTTT. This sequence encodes CASSLDLTGQGAHQPQHF. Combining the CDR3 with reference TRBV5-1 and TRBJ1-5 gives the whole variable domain KAGVTQTPRYLIKTRGQQVTLSCSPISGHRSVSWYQQTPGQGLQFLFEYFSETQRNKGNFPGRFSGRQFSNSRSEMNVSTLELGDSALYLCASSLDLTGQGAHQPQHFGDGTRLSIL.

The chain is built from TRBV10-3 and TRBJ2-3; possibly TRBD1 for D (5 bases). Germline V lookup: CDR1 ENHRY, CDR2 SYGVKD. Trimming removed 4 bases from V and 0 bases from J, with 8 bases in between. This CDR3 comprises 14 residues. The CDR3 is CAISGTPSTDTQYF. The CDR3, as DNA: TGTGCCATCAGTGGGACACCTAGCACAGATACGCAGTATTTT.

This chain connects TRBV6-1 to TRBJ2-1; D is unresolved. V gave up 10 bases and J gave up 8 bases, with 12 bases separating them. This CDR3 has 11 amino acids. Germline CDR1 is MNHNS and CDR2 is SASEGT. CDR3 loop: CATAPLYEQFF. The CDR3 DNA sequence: TGTGCCACCGCCCCCCTCTATGAGCAGTTCTTC.

The CDR3: CASSPRRGQPQHF. Here the CDR3 DNA reads TGTGCCAGCAGCCCAAGAAGGGGTCAGCCCCAGCATTTT. The chain joins TRBV7-6 to TRBJ1-5; the D gene is possibly TRBD1 (5 bases). The length of the CDR3 is 13 residues. CDR1 is SGHVS and CDR2 is FNYEAQ in the germline V gene. V gave up 5 bases and J gave up 6 bases, with 11 bases separating them.

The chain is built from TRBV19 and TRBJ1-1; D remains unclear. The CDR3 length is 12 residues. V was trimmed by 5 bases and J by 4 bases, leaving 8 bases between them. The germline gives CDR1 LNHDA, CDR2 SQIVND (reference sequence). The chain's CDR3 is CASSLGVTEAFF. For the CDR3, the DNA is TGTGCCAGTAGTCTGGGTGTCACTGAAGCTTTCTTT.

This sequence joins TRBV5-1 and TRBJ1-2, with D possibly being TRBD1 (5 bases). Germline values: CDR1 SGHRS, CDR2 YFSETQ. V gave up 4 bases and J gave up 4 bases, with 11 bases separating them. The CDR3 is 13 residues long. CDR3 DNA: TGCGCCAGCAGCGACGGACAATCCTATGGCTACACCTTC. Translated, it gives CASSDGQSYGYTF.

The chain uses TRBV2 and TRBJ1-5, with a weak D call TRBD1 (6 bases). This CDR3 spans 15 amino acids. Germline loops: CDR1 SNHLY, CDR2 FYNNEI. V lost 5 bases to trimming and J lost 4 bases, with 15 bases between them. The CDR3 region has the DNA TGTGCCAGCAGTCGAACAGGGCTAGGAAATCAGCCCCAGCATTTT. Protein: CASSRTGLGNQPQHF.

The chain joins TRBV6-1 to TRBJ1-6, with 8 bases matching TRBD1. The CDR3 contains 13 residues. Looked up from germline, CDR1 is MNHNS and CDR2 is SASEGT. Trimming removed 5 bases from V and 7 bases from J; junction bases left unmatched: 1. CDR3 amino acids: CASSRDRNSPLHF. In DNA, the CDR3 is TGTGCCAGCAGTCGGGACAGGAATTCACCCCTCCACTTT.

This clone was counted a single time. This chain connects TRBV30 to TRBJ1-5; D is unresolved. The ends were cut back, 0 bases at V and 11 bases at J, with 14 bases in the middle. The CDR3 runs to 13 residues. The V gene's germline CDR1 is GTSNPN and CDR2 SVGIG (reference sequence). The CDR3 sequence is CAWSVLRGMAQHF. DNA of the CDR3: TGTGCCTGGAGTGTATTACGTGGAATGGCCCAGCATTTT.

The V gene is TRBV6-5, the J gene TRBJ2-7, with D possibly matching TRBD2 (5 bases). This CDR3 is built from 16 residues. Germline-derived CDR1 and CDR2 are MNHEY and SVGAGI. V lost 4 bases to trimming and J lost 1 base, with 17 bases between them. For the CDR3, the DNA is TGTGCCAGCAGTTGGGGTGAGTCTAGCCCGTCCTACGAGCAGTACTTC. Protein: CASSWGESSPSYEQYF.

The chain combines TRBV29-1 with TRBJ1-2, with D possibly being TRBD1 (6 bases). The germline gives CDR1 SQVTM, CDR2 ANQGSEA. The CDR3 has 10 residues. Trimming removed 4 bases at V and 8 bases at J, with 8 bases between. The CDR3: CSVGGAGYTF. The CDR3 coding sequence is TGCAGCGTTGGGGGGGCGGGCTACACCTTC.

CDR3 coding DNA: TGTGCCAGCAGCGCATCAGGGGGTTCTGGGGCCAACGTCCTGACTTTC. Translation: CASSASGGSGANVLTF. The rearrangement joins TRBV9 to TRBJ2-6; 7 nucleotides align to TRBD1. The CDR3 extends over 16 amino acids. V gave up 3 bases and J gave up 1 base; unmatched junction bases: 4. Germline loops: CDR1 SGDLS, CDR2 YYNGEE.

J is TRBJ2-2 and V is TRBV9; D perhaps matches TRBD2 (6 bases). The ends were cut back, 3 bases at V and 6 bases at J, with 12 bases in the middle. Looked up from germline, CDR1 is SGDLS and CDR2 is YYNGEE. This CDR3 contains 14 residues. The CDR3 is CASSGGPGAGELFF. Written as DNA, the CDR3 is TGTGCCAGCAGCGGGGGACCGGGGGCCGGGGAGCTGTTTTTT.

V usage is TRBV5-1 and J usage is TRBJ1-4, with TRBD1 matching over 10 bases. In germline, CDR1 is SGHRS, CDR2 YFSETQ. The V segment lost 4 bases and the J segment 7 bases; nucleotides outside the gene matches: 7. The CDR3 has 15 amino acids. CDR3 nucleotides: TGCGCCAGCAGCCCACAGGGACAGGGGAGTGAAAAACTGTTTTTT. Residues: CASSPQGQGSEKLFF.

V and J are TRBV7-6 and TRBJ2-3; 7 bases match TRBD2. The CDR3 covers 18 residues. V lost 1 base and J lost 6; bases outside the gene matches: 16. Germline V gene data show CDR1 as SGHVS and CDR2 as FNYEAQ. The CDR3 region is CASSLGSGLSGAGDTQYF. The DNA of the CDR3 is TGTGCCAGCAGCTTAGGATCGGGACTAAGCGGGGCTGGGGATACGCAGTATTTT.

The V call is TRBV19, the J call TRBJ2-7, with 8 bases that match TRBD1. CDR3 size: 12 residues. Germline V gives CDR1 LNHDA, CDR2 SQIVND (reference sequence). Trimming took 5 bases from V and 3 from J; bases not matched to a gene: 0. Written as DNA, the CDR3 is TGTGCCAGTAGTGACAGGGGCTACGAGCAGTACTTC. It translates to CASSDRGYEQYF.

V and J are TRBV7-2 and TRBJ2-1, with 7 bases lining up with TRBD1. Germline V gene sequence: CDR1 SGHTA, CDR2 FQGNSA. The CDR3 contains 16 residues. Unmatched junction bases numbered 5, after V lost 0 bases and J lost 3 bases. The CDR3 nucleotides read TGTGCCAGCAGCTTAGCGGGTTCAGGGGGCTACAATGAGCAGTTCTTC. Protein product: CASSLAGSGGYNEQFF.

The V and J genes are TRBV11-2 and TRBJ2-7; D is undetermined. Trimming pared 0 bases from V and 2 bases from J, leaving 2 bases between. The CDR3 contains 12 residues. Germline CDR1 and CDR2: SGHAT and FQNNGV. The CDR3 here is CASSLDPYEQYF. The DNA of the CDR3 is TGTGCCAGCAGCTTAGATCCCTACGAGCAGTACTTC.

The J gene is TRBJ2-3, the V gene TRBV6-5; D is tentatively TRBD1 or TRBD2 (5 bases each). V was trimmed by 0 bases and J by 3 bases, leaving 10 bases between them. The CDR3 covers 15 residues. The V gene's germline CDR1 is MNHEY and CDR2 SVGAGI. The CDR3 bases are TGTGCCAGCAGTTACTCGAGGGGAAGTACAGATACGCAGTATTTT. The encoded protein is CASSYSRGSTDTQYF.

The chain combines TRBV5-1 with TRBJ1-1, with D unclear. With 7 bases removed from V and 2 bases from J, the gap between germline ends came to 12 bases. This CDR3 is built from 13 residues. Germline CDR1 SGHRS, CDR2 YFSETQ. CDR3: CASRGRANTEAFF. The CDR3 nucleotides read TGCGCCAGCCGCGGGAGAGCTAACACTGAAGCTTTCTTT. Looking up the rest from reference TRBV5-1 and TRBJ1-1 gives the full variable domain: KAGVTQTPRYLIKTRGQQVTLSCSPISGHRSVSWYQQTPGQGLQFLFEYFSETQRNKGNFPGRFSGRQFSNSRSEMNVSTLELGDSALYLCASRGRANTEAFFGQGTRLTVV.

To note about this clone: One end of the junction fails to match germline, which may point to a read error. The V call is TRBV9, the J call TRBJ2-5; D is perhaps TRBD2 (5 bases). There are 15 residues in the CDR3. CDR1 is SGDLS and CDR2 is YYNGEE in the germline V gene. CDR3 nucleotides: TGTGCCGGCAGCGTAGGAGCGGTCAAGGTAGAGACCCAGTACTTC. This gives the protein CAGSVGAVKVETQYF.

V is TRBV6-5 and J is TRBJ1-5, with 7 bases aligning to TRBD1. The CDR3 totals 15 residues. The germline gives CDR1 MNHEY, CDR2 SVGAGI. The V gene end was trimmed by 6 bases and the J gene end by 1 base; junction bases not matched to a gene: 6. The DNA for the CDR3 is TGTGCCAGCAGGGCAGGGACAGCAAGCAATCAGCCCCAGCATTTT. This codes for CASRAGTASNQPQHF.

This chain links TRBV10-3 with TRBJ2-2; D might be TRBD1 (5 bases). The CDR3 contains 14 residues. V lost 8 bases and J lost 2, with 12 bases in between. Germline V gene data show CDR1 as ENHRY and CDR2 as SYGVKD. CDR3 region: CAIQQGGNTGELFF. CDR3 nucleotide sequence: TGTGCCATCCAGCAGGGTGGTAACACCGGGGAGCTGTTTTTT.